This TCR beta chain is from a study of cytomegalovirus exposure and HLA in healthy donors. Study conclusions and caveats: For TCR beta chains, V- and J-gene trimming was later linked to a missense DCLRE1C variant. A further, later analysis showed that HLA-associated TCR beta chains (compared with equally common others) were more clonally expanded.

60 Vbeta and 13 Jbeta primers were used in PCR. Produced via immunoSEQ multiplex PCR; TCRdb's table is partial and in-frame only. The data hold 150,000 to 200,000 clones, with around four fifths observed a single time. A word on this clone: The target antigen is unknown.

Sequencing was performed on PBMCs. This receptor was obtained from a female donor in good health and CMV-seronegative.

For the CDR3, the DNA is TGTGCCACCAGCAGTGGCTTGGGGCTGAACACTGAAGCTTTCTTT. Encoded protein: CATSSGLGLNTEAFF. V and J are TRBV15 and TRBJ1-1, with TRBD1 as a possible D gene (5 bases). This CDR3 contains 15 residues. V shed 3 bases and J shed 0 bases, with 11 bases lying between them. Germline-derived CDR1 and CDR2 are LNHNV and YYDKDF (reference sequence). The full variable domain, completed using reference TRBV15 and TRBJ1-1, is DAMVIQNPRYQVTQFGKPVTLSCSQTLNHNVMYWYQQKSSQAPKLLFHYYDKDFNNEADTPDNFQSRRPNTSFCFLDIRSPGLGDTAMYLCATSSGLGLNTEAFFGQGTRLTVV.